This T cell receptor (beta chain) appears in the sequencing data of a study of blood T cell repertoires in COVID-19. In the study overall: The study drew acute and convalescent COVID-19 samples from the United States, Italy and Spain. The analysed material was cDNA or gDNA that came from T cells, B-cell-depleted T cells, or PBMCs.

Trimming took off 4 bases at V and 8 bases at J, with 20 bases between the two ends. The CDR3 length is 14 residues. Germline V gene lookup returns CDR1 GTSNPN and CDR2 SVGIG (reference sequence). Authors' analysis steps: Amplification of reference gene primers was used by the study to estimate nucleated cell counts. The method was immunoSEQ multiplex PCR; TCRdb's version includes in-frame clones alone and lacks a portion of them. The V and J calls and clone size come from that table; D and trimming were worked out from the DNA. This sample has under 300,000 clones, with 86% found just once. This clone showed up just a few times.

The receptor's source is a man in his fifties or sixties with acute or convalescent COVID-19. Sample: peripheral blood. The rearrangement uses TRBV30 and TRBJ1-2, with D perhaps matching TRBD1 (5 bases). The CDR3 region has the DNA TGTGCCTGGAATGGATTAAGAGGGGAGGACGGCTACACCTTC. This translates into CAWNGLRGEDGYTF.